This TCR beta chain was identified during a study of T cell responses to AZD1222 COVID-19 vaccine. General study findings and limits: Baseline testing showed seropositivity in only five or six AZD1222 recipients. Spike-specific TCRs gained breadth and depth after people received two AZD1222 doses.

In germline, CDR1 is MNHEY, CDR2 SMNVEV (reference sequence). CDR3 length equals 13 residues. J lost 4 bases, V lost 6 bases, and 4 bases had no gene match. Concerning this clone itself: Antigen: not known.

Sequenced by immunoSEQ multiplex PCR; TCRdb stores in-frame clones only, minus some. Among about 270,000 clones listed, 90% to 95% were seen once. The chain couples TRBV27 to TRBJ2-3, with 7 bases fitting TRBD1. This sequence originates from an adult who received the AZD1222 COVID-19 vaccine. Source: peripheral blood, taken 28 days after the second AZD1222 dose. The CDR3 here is CASSPQGPDTQYF. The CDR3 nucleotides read TGTGCCAGCAGCCCACAGGGGCCAGATACGCAGTATTTT.